The next 22 T cell receptor beta chains were all read from a single sample in a study of CD8 T cells in ankylosing spondylitis. Their antigens remain unidentified. A single record per CDR3 protein comes from TCRdb applying MiXCR to the 5' RACE reads. The repertoire holds about 800,000 distinct CDR3 sequences, 12% seen once, with more than 0.5% in the top ten. Whole-study findings and limits: Within ankylosing spondylitis blood, a TCR beta motif made up of roughly eight highly homologous variants appeared to be characteristic.

The sample consisted of blood, either unsorted or a sorted T cell fraction (not recorded which). These receptors all come from a male donor with ankylosing spondylitis.

This chain connects TRBV7-2 to TRBJ2-7; 9 nucleotides agree with TRBD2. J gave up 0 bases and V 1 base, and 7 bases lay outside the gene matches. The CDR3 is 17 residues long. The germline gives CDR1 SGHTA, CDR2 FQGNSA. The CDR3 DNA follows: TGTGCCAGCAGCTTAGGAGATGCACTAGCGGGCTCCTACGAGCAGTACTTC. It codes for CASSLGDALAGSYEQYF.

This clonotype was recorded many times. The V call is TRBV5-5, the J call TRBJ1-3; the D is unclear. The CDR3 loop spans 15 amino acids. CDR1 SGHKS and CDR2 YYEKEE come from the germline V gene (reference sequence). V was trimmed by 5 bases and J by 1 base, leaving 13 bases between them. CDR3: CASRPPLKSGNTIYF. CDR3 bases: TGTGCCAGCAGGCCGCCACTAAAGTCTGGAAACACCATATATTTT.

The sample holds a few counts of this clonotype. The gene calls are TRBV6-2 or TRBV6-3 and TRBJ1-5; TRBD1 matches 8 bases. V was pared by 8 bases and J by 3 bases, with 9 bases of the junction left unmatched. The germline CDR1 and CDR2 sequences are MNHEY and SVGEGT. The CDR3 consists of 15 residues. CDR3 sequence: CASGPMDRDNQPQHF. The CDR3 bases are TGTGCCAGCGGGCCGATGGACAGGGACAATCAGCCCCAGCATTTT.

The gene calls are TRBV6-1 and TRBJ2-7; 7 nucleotides match TRBD2. The CDR3 has 16 residues. In germline, CDR1 is MNHNS, CDR2 SASEGT. V was pared by 6 bases and J by 0 bases, with 11 bases of the junction left unmatched. CDR3 bases: TGTGCCAGCAGGCCGTCTGGGCGGGGGTTCTCCTACGAGCAGTACTTC. This codes for CASRPSGRGFSYEQYF.

V usage is TRBV20-1 and J usage is TRBJ2-7; tentatively, D is TRBD2 (6 bases). The germline CDR1 and CDR2 sequences are DFQATT and SNEGSKA (reference sequence). Between the trimmed V and J ends, which lost 2 bases and 2 bases, there was a span of 13 bases. This CDR3 is 14 amino acids long. CDR3 nucleotides: TGCAGTGCTAGAACTCAGGGAGGACCCTACGAGCAGTACTTC. Amino acids: CSARTQGGPYEQYF.

The chain couples TRBV20-1 to TRBJ2-1, with unresolved D. The V end was cut by 0 bases, the J end by 8 bases, with 8 bases between. The length of the CDR3 is 12 residues. CDR1 and CDR2 from the germline V gene are DFQATT and SNEGSKA (reference sequence). The CDR3 loop is CSARDMGYEQFF. Written as DNA, the CDR3 is TGCAGTGCTAGAGATATGGGGTATGAGCAGTTCTTC.

J is TRBJ2-7 and V is TRBV9, with unresolved D. This CDR3 spans 16 amino acids. V was cut by 0 bases and J by 2 bases, with 15 bases left in between. Germline V gene data show CDR1 as SGDLS and CDR2 as YYNGEE. CDR3 amino acids: CASSVEPRAPPYEQYF. The CDR3 DNA is TGTGCCAGCAGCGTAGAGCCTAGGGCCCCACCCTACGAGCAGTACTTC.

This clonotype was observed a handful of times. The genes are TRBV11-1 and TRBJ2-1, with TRBD1 matching over 10 bases. Germline-derived CDR1 and CDR2 are SGHAT and FQDESV (reference sequence). Unmatched junction bases numbered 6, after V lost 1 base and J lost 0 bases. The CDR3 is 18 residues long. In nucleotides, the CDR3 is TGTGCCAGCAGCTTAGGCTGGGACAGGGGCGTCTCCTACAATGAGCAGTTCTTC. Residues: CASSLGWDRGVSYNEQFF.

This clonotype was counted ten times or more. CDR3 nucleotide sequence: TGCGCCAGCAGCTTGTCGGCAGCAACTAATGAAAAACTGTTTTTT. Residues: CASSLSAATNEKLFF. This sequence joins TRBV5-1 and TRBJ1-4; D not resolved. Trimming left V 1 base short and J 0 bases short, with 7 bases between. CDR3 length: 15 amino acids. The germline V gene encodes CDR1 SGHRS and CDR2 YFSETQ. The full variable domain, with the rest looked up from reference TRBV5-1 and TRBJ1-4, is KAGVTQTPRYLIKTRGQQVTLSCSPISGHRSVSWYQQTPGQGLQFLFEYFSETQRNKGNFPGRFSGRQFSNSRSEMNVSTLELGDSALYLCASSLSAATNEKLFFGSGTQLSVL.

This clonotype was found a few times. This chain joins TRBV4-3 and TRBJ1-2; D remains ambiguous. The germline CDR1 and CDR2 sequences are LGHNA and YSLEER. Deletions cut 1 base from V and 1 base from J, with 10 bases between. This CDR3 comprises 15 residues. The CDR3 DNA reads as TGCGCCAGCAGCCAAGCGCAGAAAGTTAACTATGGCTACACCTTC. Translated: CASSQAQKVNYGYTF.

This chain uses TRBV10-3 with TRBJ2-2; D is perhaps TRBD1 (5 bases). This CDR3 contains 14 residues. Trimming stripped 6 bases from V and 0 bases from J, with 8 bases between. CDR1 and CDR2 (germline): ENHRY, SYGVKD. The CDR3 DNA is TGTGCCATCAGGGACACTACGAACACCGGGGAGCTGTTTTTT. Amino acids: CAIRDTTNTGELFF.

This clonotype came up many times. The chain carries TRBV20-1 and TRBJ2-2; no clear D gene. This CDR3 comprises 13 residues. V lost 4 bases and J 3 bases, leaving 9 bases between the germline ends. Germline V gene data show CDR1 as DFQATT and CDR2 as SNEGSKA (reference sequence). Written as DNA, the CDR3 is TGCAGTGCTAATTCCCTAGACACCGGGGAGCTGTTTTTT. It specifies CSANSLDTGELFF.

The chain employs TRBV4-2 and TRBJ1-5; D perhaps matches TRBD1 (5 bases). The CDR3 loop spans 15 amino acids. The V gene's germline CDR1 is LGHNA and CDR2 YNFKEQ. V was clipped by 0 bases and J by 6 bases, with 12 bases between them. The CDR3 spells CASSQDGGGGQPQHF. The CDR3 DNA reads TGTGCCAGCAGCCAAGATGGCGGGGGAGGTCAGCCCCAGCATTTT.

This clonotype was observed a handful of times. V gene TRBV7-2 combines with J gene TRBJ2-1, with TRBD2 identical over 10 bases. The germline CDR1 and CDR2 sequences are SGHTA and FQGNSA. The junction had 12 bases not matched to a gene; V was cut back by 5 bases and J by 8 bases. The CDR3 runs 16 residues. The chain's CDR3 is CASSLSGAGGPDEQFF. Written as DNA, the CDR3 is TGTGCCAGCAGCCTCTCAGGAGCGGGGGGGCCTGATGAGCAGTTCTTC.

Many counts were recorded for this clonotype. The J gene is TRBJ2-1, the V gene TRBV10-3; 7 bases line up with TRBD2. The V gene end was trimmed by 10 bases and the J gene end by 1 base; junction bases not matched to a gene: 7. The CDR3 loop spans 14 amino acids. Germline lookup yields CDR1 ENHRY and CDR2 SYGVKD. The CDR3 reads CATGDYGSYNEQFF. The CDR3 DNA is TGTGCCACCGGGGACTATGGATCCTACAATGAGCAGTTCTTC.

V gene TRBV29-1 combines with J gene TRBJ1-1; D is perhaps TRBD1 (6 bases). V was shortened by 4 bases and J by 0 bases, with 12 bases between the two germline ends. Germline CDR1 and CDR2: SQVTM and ANQGSEA. The CDR3 extends over 14 amino acids. This CDR3 is CSVARWTVNTEAFF. CDR3 nucleotides: TGCAGCGTTGCAAGGTGGACAGTGAACACTGAAGCTTTCTTT.

The rearrangement links TRBV11-1 to TRBJ2-3; the match to TRBD2 covers 9 bases. From germline, CDR1 is SGHAT and CDR2 FQDESV (reference sequence). The CDR3 contains 15 residues. The V segment lost 5 bases and the J segment 2 bases; nucleotides outside the gene matches: 5. CDR3 DNA: TGTGCCAGCAGCGGGCGGGGGGGCCTCACAGATACGCAGTATTTT. Translating it yields CASSGRGGLTDTQYF. Full variable domain (outside the CDR3, taken from reference TRBV11-1 and TRBJ2-3): EAEVAQSPRYKITEKSQAVAFWCDPISGHATLYWYRQILGQGPELLVQFQDESVVDDSQLPKDRFSAERLKGVDSTLKIQPAELGDSAMYLCASSGRGGLTDTQYFGPGTRLTVL.

This chain uses TRBV20-1 with TRBJ1-4; D is ambiguous. V gave up 0 bases and J gave up 8 bases, with 10 bases separating them. Germline CDR1 is DFQATT and CDR2 is SNEGSKA (reference sequence). The CDR3 is 13 amino acids. The chain's CDR3 is CSARDRQSEKLFF. In nucleotides, the CDR3 is TGCAGTGCTAGAGATCGTCAAAGCGAAAAACTGTTTTTT.

This clonotype was seen repeatedly, ten times or more. The chain is built from TRBV28 and TRBJ2-1; TRBD2 agrees at 7 bases. The CDR3 totals 16 residues. Germline values: CDR1 MDHEN, CDR2 SYDVKM. Trimming at V came to 6 bases and at J to 2 bases, leaving 10 bases not matched to a gene. In nucleotides, the CDR3 is TGTGCCAGCAGCCCCGGGGAGGGATGGACCTACAATGAGCAGTTCTTC. Translated: CASSPGEGWTYNEQFF.

The V and J genes are TRBV29-1 and TRBJ1-1, with TRBD1 as a possible D gene (5 bases). CDR1 SQVTM and CDR2 ANQGSEA come from the germline V gene. Trimming left V 4 bases short and J 7 bases short, with 13 bases between. The CDR3 contains 12 residues. The CDR3: CSVGTGVREAFF. The CDR3 region has the DNA TGCAGCGTTGGCACGGGGGTTCGTGAAGCTTTCTTT.

Many counts were recorded for this clonotype. The J gene is TRBJ1-5, the V gene TRBV20-1; TRBD1 aligns across 10 bases. The CDR3 sequence is 14 residues long. Germline CDR1 DFQATT, CDR2 SNEGSKA (reference sequence). V was clipped by 3 bases and J by 4 bases; unmatched bases: 3. The CDR3: CSARRDRGNQPQHF. The CDR3 nucleotides read TGCAGTGCTAGGAGGGACAGGGGAAATCAGCCCCAGCATTTT.

This clonotype has more than one count but fewer than ten. The rearrangement uses TRBV28 and TRBJ1-5, with D unclear. The CDR3 is made up of 15 amino acids. Trimming pared 2 bases from V and 6 bases from J, leaving 14 bases between. Germline V lookup: CDR1 MDHEN, CDR2 SYDVKM. The CDR3 DNA sequence: TGTGCCAGCAGTTTAGTGACATCGGGGAGTCAGCCCCAGCATTTT. The encoded protein is CASSLVTSGSQPQHF. The complete variable domain, with remaining parts taken from reference TRBV28 and TRBJ1-5, reads DVKVTQSSRYLVKRTGEKVFLECVQDMDHENMFWYRQDPGLGLRLIYFSYDVKMKEKGDIPEGYSVSREKKERFSLILESASTNQTSMYLCASSLVTSGSQPQHFGDGTRLSIL.